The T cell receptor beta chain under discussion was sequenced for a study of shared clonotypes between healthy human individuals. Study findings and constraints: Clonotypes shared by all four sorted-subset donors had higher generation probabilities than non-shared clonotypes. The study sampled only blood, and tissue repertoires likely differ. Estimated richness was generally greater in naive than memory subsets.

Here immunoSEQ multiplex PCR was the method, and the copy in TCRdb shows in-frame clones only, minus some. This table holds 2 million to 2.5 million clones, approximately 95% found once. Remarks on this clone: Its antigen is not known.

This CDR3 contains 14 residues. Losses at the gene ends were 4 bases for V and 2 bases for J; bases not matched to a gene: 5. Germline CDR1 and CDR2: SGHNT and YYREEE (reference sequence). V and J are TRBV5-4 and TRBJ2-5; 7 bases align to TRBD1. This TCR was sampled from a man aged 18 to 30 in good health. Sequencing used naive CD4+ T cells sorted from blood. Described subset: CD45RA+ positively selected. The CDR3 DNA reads TGTGCCAGCAGCCGAGGGGACAGTCAAGAGACCCAGTACTTC. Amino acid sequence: CASSRGDSQETQYF. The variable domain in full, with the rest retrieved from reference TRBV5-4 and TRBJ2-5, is ETGVTQSPTHLIKTRGQQVTLRCSSQSGHNTVSWYQQALGQGPQFIFQYYREEENGRGNFPPRFSGLQFPNYSSELNVNALELDDSALYLCASSRGDSQETQYFGPGTRLLVL.